This T cell receptor beta chain appears in the sequencing data of a study of T-cell memory formation after mild COVID-19. Details on this clonotype: The target antigen is unknown.

Study observations and caveats: Some clones that responded were present in memory (sampled pre-infection), which suggests cross-reactive memory joined. CD4+ contracting clones were found mainly in CM and EM, and CD8+ ones in EMRA. Proof of SARS-CoV-2 specificity was absent for the second-wave clones that crested on day 37.

Amplification by 5'RACE using constant-segment primers produced TCR alpha and TCR beta cDNA libraries that carried sample barcodes and UMIs. MiXCR, run by TCRdb on the 5' RACE reads, gives a single entry per CDR3 protein. The sample includes about 360,000 distinct CDR3 sequences, 10% to 15% seen only once; the top ten take 20% to 25%. The germline V and J ends were trimmed by 3 bases and 3 bases, with 12 bases remaining between them. In germline, CDR1 is LGHNA, CDR2 YNFKEQ. This CDR3 comprises 14 residues. The material sequenced was PBMCs or a T cell subset sorted from them (not recorded which). The clonotype comes from a man aged 18-30 years who had mild COVID-19 (a few samples of this study predate the infection). Cell type and time point are not known. The rearrangement links TRBV4-2 to TRBJ2-7; tentatively, D is TRBD1 (6 bases). CDR3 nucleotides: TGTGCCAGCAGCCAGTATGGGGGCATCTACGAGCAGTACTTC. Translating gives CASSQYGGIYEQYF.